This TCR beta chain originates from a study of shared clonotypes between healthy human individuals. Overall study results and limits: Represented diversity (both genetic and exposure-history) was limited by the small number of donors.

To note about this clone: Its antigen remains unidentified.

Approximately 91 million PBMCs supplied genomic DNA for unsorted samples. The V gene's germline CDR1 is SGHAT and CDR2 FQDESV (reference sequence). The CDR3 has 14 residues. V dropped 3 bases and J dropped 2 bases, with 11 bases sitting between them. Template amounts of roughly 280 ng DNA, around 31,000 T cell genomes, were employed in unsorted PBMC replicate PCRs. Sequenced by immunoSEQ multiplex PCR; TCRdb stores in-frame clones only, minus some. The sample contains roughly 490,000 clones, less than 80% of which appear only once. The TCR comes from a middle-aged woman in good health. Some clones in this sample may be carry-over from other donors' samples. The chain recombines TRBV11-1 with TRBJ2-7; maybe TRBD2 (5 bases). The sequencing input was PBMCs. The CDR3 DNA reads TGTGCCAGCAGCTTCGAGGACGGGACCTACGAGCAGTACTTC. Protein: CASSFEDGTYEQYF.